This TCR beta chain was recovered during a study of Graves' ophthalmopathy and Graves' hyperthyroidism (dated by TCRdb to between 2017 and 2018). Context from the whole study: Stable hyperthyroidism was defined as no progression to ophthalmopathy within 18 months of follow-up. To tell Graves' ophthalmopathy apart from Graves' hyperthyroidism, and to predict which patients would progress to ophthalmopathy, the study relied on TCR beta repertoire signatures. In total, 135 blood samples were TCR-sequenced: 40 to 45 ophthalmopathy, under 85 hyperthyroidism and roughly 17 hyperthyroidism-to-ophthalmopathy patients. A discovery set of 90 to 100 patients (around 45 ophthalmopathy, fewer than 60 stable hyperthyroidism) was enrolled to explore V-J signatures distinguishing ophthalmopathy from hyperthyroidism. An independent validation cohort was composed of 18 hyperthyroidism patients and over 15 patients who later progressed from hyperthyroidism to ophthalmopathy. T-cell repertoires of thyroid tissue and blood were compared in over five hyperthyroidism patients. Once sampling was done, hyperthyroidism patients were given methimazole at a starting dose of 30 mg daily, while ophthalmopathy patients were given high-dose intravenous methylprednisolone. The full study reports these points: Among expanded thyroid clonotypes with frequency above 0.001, most also showed up in blood, which suggests that blood repertoires may reflect the thyroid immune response. In cross-validation, the 13-signature model distinguished ophthalmopathy from stable hyperthyroidism with about 90% sensitivity and over 81% specificity, while in the test set the corresponding values were roughly 80% and 75%. Sample size was not predetermined statistically, and investigators were not blinded to group allocation. In validation, the model predicted ophthalmopathy progression with about 71% sensitivity and 72.22% specificity; 12 predicted patients were CT-confirmed with GO in a median of approximately six months.

The hyperthyroidism patients were 18 to 65 years old and newly diagnosed, with a disease duration of less than 2 months. Patients with other autoimmune diseases, uncontrolled infections, pregnancy or lactation were excluded. Clinical symptoms, serum thyroxine, TRAb, thyroid ultrasound and orbital computed tomography were used for diagnosis. Total RNA was extracted using Trizol reagent, and RNA quality was checked on an Agilent 2100 Bioanalyzer. About this clonotype itself: The antigen it binds to is not known. One base away there is no much larger clone; base qualities are not given.

For repertoire sequencing, TCR beta CDR3 regions were amplified from RNA transcripts. The first round of RT-PCR was done with HTBI primers and the Qiagen OneStep RT-PCR kit, and was followed by a second round of multiplex PCR, then size selection and purification. Libraries were sequenced paired-end with 100 bp reads on an Illumina HiSeq2000. The paper's processing steps were these. SOAPnuke was used to process the reads, removing any read that contained adapters or uncalled bases, had a mean Phred below 15, or lacked an exact match to the constant primer or identifier. High-quality paired reads were merged with COPE v1.2.5. Unique nucleotide sequences were defined as clonotypes and aligned to IMGT TRB V, D and J references using MiTCR v1.1. Analysis was restricted to V-J combinations with a frequency above 0.0001, which covered roughly 99% of repertoires. For each V-J combination, a TCR clonal expansion and chaos score was defined as F50 clonal expansion divided by the chaos observed in the TCRdist matrix. Welch's t-statistics and random forest were used to reduce the features to 10 to 15 V-J combinations, which were then used as input to a naive Bayes classifier. The similarity between thyroid and blood repertoires was quantified using the Morisita-Horn index. TCRdb reprocessing: public reads trimmed at Q25 with fastp, clones called with MiXCR, in-frame beta chains kept. Here each entry gathers all rows of one CDR3 protein and keeps the most common genes and DNA. The V and J calls and clone size are TCRdb's, not the authors'. Counted in this sample were around 590,000 distinct CDR3 sequences; approximately 35% of them appeared once. The ten biggest clones cover about 4.6% of the sample.

The sequenced sample was peripheral blood or thyroid tissue (not recorded which). This clonotype was sampled from an adult man with Graves' hyperthyroidism.

The CDR3 protein is CSARQGSSYNSPLHF. The nucleotide sequence reads TGCAGTGCTAGGCAGGGTAGCTCCTATAATTCACCCCTCCACTTT. The V and J genes are TRBV20-1 and TRBJ1-6; 5 matching bases give a weak D call of TRBD1. Reading from cysteine to phenylalanine, the CDR3 counts 15 amino acids. The kept DNA is CDR3 alone, 45 bases in frame from the first base. The germline V gene (reference sequence) sets CDR1 to DFQATT and CDR2 to SNEGSKA. Deletion took 3 bases off V and 0 bases off J, with a span of 9 bases between the germline ends.